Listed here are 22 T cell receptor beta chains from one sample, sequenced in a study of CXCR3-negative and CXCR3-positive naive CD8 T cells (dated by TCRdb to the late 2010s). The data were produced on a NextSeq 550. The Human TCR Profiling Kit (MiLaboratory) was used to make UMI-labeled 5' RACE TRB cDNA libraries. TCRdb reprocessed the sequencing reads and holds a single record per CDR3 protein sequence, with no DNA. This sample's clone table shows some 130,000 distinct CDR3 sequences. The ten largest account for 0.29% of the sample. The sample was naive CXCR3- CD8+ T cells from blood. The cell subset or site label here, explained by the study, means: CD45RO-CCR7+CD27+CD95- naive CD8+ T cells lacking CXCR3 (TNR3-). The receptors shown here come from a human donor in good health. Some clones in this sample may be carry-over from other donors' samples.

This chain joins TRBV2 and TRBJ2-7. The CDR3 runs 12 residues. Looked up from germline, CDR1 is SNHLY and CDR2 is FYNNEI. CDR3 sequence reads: CASSGSIYEQYF. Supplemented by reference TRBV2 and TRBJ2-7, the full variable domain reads EPEVTQTPSHQVTQMGQEVILRCVPISNHLYFYWYRQILGQKVEFLVSFYNNEISEKSEIFDDQFSVERPDGSNFTLKIRSTKLEDSAMYFCASSGSIYEQYFGPGTRLTVT.

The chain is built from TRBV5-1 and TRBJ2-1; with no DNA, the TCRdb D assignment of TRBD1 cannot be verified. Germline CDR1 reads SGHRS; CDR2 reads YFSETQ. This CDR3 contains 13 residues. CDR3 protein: CASSRGQDPEQFF.

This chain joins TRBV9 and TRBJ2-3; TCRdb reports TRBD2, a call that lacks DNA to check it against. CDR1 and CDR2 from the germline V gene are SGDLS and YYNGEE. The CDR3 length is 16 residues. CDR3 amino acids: CASSVVLAGRTDTQYF.

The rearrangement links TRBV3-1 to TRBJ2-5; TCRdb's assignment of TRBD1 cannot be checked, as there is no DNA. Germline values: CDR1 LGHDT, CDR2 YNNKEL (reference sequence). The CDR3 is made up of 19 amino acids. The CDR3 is CASSQDLSYSGQPQETQYF.

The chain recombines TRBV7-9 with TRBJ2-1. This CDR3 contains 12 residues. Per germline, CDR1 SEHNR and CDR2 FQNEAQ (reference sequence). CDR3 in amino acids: CASGFSNNEQFF. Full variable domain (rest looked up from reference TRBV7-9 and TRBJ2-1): DTGVSQNPRHKITKRGQNVTFRCDPISEHNRLYWYRQTLGQGPEFLTYFQNEAQLEKSRLLSDRFSAERPKGSFSTLEIQRTEQGDSAMYLCASGFSNNEQFFGPGTRLTVL.

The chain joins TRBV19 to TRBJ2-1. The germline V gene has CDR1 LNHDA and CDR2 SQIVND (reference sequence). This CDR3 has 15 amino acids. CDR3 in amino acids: CASSILVSSYNEQFF.

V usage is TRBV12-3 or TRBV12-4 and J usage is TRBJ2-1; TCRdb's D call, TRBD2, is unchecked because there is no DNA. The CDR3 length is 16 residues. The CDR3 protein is CASSGTWRPLGNEQFF.

This CDR3 is CASSPDRGAYEQYF. This chain uses TRBV4-3 with TRBJ2-7; TCRdb picks TRBD1, but there is no DNA to check that call. The germline V gene encodes CDR1 LGHNA and CDR2 YSLEER. The CDR3 totals 14 residues.

CDR3 residues: CASSLGLLVYNEQFF. The V call is TRBV7-9, the J call TRBJ2-1; TCRdb indicates TRBD2, and absent DNA this call remains unverified. The CDR3 spans 15 residues. Looked up from germline, CDR1 is SEHNR and CDR2 is FQNEAQ (reference sequence).

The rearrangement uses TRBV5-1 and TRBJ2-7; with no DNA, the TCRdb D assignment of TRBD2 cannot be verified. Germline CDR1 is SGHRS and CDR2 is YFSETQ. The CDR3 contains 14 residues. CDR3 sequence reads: CASKWGGTSYEQYF.

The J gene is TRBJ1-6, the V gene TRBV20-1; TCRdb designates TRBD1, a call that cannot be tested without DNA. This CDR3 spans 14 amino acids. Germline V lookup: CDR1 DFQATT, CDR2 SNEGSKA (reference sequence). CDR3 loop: CSAYRTHYNSPLHF.

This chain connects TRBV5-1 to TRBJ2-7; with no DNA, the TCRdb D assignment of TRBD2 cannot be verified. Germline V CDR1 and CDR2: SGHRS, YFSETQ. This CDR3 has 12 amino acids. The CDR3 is CASSDSLYEQYF. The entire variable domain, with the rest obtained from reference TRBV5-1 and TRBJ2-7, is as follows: KAGVTQTPRYLIKTRGQQVTLSCSPISGHRSVSWYQQTPGQGLQFLFEYFSETQRNKGNFPGRFSGRQFSNSRSEMNVSTLELGDSALYLCASSDSLYEQYFGPGTRLTVT.

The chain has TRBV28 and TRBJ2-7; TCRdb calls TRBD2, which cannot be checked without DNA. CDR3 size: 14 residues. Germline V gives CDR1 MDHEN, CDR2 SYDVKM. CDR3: CASSTPAGAYEQYF. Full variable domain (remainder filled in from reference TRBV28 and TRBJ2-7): DVKVTQSSRYLVKRTGEKVFLECVQDMDHENMFWYRQDPGLGLRLIYFSYDVKMKEKGDIPEGYSVSREKKERFSLILESASTNQTSMYLCASSTPAGAYEQYFGPGTRLTVT.

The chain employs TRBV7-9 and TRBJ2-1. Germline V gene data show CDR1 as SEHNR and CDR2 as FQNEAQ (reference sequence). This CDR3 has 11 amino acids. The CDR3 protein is CASSFTVEQFF.

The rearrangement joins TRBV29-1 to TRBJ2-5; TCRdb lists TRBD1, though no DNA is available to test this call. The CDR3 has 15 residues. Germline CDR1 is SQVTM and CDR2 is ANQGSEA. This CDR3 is CSVPLTGVSQETQYF. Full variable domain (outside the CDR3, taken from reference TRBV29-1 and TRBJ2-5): SAVISQKPSRDICQRGTSLTIQCQVDSQVTMMFWYRQQPGQSLTLIATANQGSEATYESGFVIDKFPISRPNLTFSTLTVSNMSPEDSSIYLCSVPLTGVSQETQYFGPGTRLLVL.

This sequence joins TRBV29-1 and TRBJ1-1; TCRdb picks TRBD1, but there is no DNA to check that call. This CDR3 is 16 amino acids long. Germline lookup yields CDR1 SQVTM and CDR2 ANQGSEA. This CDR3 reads CSVEKGASPGNTEAFF.

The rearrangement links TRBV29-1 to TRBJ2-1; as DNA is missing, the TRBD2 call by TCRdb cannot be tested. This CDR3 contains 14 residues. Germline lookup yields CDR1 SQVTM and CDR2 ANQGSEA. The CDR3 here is CSVYGLAGSDEQFF.

CDR3 amino acids: CASRSTGDRAGEKLFF. This chain connects TRBV7-9 to TRBJ1-4; TCRdb's assignment of TRBD1 cannot be checked, as there is no DNA. The CDR3 has 16 amino acids. Looked up from germline, CDR1 is SEHNR and CDR2 is FQNEAQ (reference sequence).

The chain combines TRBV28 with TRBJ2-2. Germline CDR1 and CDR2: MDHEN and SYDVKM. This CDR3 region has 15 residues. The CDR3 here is CASSLLQKYTGELFF. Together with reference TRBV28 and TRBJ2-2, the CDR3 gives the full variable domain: DVKVTQSSRYLVKRTGEKVFLECVQDMDHENMFWYRQDPGLGLRLIYFSYDVKMKEKGDIPEGYSVSREKKERFSLILESASTNQTSMYLCASSLLQKYTGELFFGEGSRLTVL.

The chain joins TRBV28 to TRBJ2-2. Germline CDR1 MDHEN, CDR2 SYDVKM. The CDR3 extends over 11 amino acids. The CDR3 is CASSPNGELFF.

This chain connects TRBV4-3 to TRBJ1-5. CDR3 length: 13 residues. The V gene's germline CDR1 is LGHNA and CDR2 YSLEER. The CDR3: CASSQDYIQPQHF.

Here the CDR3 reads CASRSGGASLANVLTF. The chain recombines TRBV11-1 with TRBJ2-6; the D gene TCRdb calls, TRBD2, cannot be checked with no DNA. The length of the CDR3 is 16 residues. The germline CDR1 and CDR2 sequences are SGHAT and FQDESV (reference sequence).